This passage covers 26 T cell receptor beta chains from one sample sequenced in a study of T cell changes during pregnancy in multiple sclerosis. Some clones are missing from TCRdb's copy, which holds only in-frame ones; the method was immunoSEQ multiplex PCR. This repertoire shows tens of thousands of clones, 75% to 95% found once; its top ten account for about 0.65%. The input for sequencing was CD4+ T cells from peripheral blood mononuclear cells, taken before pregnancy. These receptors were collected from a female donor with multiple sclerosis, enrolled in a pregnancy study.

The CDR3 spells CASSWPTSGSANEQFF. The CDR3 coding sequence is TGTGCCAGCAGCTGGCCCACTAGCGGGAGCGCCAATGAGCAGTTCTTC. The chain has TRBV5-4 and TRBJ2-1, with 11 bases lining up with TRBD2. This CDR3 spans 16 amino acids. The V gene's germline CDR1 is SGHNT and CDR2 YYREEE (reference sequence). V shed 3 bases and J 6 bases; nucleotides not matched to a gene: 8.

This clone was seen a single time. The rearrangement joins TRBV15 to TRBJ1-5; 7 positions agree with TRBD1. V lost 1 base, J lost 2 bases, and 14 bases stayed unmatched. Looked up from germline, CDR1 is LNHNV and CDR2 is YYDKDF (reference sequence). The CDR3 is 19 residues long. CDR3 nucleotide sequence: TGTGCCACCAGCAGAGTCTTAGCGACAGGGTGGATTGGCAATCAGCCCCAGCATTTT. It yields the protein CATSRVLATGWIGNQPQHF. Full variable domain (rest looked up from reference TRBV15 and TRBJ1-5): DAMVIQNPRYQVTQFGKPVTLSCSQTLNHNVMYWYQQKSSQAPKLLFHYYDKDFNNEADTPDNFQSRRPNTSFCFLDIRSPGLGDTAMYLCATSRVLATGWIGNQPQHFGDGTRLSIL.

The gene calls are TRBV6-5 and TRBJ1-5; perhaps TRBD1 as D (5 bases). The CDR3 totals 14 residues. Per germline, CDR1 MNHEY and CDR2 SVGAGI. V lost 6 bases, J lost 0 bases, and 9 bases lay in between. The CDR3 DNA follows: TGTGCCAGCAGCCCAGACAGTAGCAATCAGCCCCAGCATTTT. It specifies CASSPDSSNQPQHF.

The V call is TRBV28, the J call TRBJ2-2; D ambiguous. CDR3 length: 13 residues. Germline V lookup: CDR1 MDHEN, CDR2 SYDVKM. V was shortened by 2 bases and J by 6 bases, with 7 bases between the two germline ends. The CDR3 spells CASSLESPGELFF. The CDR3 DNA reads TGTGCCAGCAGTTTAGAGAGTCCCGGGGAGCTGTTTTTT.

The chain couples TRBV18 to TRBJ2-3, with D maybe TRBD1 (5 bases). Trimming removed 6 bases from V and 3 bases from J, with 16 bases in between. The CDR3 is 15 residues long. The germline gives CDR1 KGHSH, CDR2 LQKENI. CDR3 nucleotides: TGTGCCAGCTCGCATAAGGCAGACAGAACAGATACGCAGTATTTT. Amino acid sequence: CASSHKADRTDTQYF.

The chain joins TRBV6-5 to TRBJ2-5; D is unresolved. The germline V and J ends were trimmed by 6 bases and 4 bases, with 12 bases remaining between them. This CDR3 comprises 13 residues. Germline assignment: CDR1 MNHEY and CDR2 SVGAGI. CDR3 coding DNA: TGTGCCAGCAGGGCAAAGGCTAGAGAGACCCAGTACTTC. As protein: CASRAKARETQYF.

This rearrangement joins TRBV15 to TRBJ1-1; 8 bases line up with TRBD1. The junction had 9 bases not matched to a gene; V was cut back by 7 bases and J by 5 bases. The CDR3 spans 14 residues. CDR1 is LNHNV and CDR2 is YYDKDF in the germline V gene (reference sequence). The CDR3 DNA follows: TGTGCCACCACCCCTAGGACAGGGCTGACTGAAGCTTTCTTT. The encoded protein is CATTPRTGLTEAFF.

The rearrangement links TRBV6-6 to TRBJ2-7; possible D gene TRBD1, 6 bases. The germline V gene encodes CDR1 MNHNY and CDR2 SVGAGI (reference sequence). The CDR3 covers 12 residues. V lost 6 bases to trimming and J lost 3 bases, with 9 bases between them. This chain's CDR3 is CASSTDSYEQYF. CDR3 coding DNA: TGTGCCAGCAGCACGGACAGCTACGAGCAGTACTTC.

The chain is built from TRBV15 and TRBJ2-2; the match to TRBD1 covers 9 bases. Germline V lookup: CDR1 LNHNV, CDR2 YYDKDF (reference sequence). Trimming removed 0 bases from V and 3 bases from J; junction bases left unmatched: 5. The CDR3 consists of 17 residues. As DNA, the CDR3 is TGTGCCACCAGCAGAGATCGGGACAGGGTTGACACCGGGGAGCTGTTTTTT. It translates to CATSRDRDRVDTGELFF.

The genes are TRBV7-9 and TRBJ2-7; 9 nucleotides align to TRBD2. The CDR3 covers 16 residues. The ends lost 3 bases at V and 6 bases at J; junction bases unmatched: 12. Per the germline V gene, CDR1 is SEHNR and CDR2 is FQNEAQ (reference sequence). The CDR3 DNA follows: TGTGCCAGCAGCTTCCCAAAGCGGGGGGCGGTCGGCGAGCAGTACTTC. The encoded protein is CASSFPKRGAVGEQYF.

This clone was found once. CDR3 sequence: CASSTRDRGTNEQFF. The CDR3 DNA is TGTGCCAGCAGCACAAGGGACAGGGGAACGAATGAGCAGTTCTTC. The J gene is TRBJ2-1, the V gene TRBV9; 10 bases agree with TRBD1. The trim removed 4 bases at V and 7 bases at J, leaving 8 bases unmatched. CDR1 and CDR2 from the germline V gene are SGDLS and YYNGEE. The CDR3 has 15 amino acids.

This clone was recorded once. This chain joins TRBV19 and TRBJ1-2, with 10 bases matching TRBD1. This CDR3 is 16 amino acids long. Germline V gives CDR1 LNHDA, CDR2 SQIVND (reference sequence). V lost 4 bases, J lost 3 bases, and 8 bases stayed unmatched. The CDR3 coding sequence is TGTGCCAGTAGTACCAGGACAGGGGGGTATGACTATGGCTACACCTTC. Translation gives CASSTRTGGYDYGYTF.

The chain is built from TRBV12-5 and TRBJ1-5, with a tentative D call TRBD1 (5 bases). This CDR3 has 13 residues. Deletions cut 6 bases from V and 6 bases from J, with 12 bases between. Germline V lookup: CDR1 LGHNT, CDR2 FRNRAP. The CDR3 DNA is TGTGCTAGTGGAGGGACTCCCGGTCAGCCCCAGCATTTT. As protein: CASGGTPGQPQHF.

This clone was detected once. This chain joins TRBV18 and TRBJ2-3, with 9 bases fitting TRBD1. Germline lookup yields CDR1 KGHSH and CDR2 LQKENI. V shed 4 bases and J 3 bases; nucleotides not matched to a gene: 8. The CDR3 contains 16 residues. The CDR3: CASSHNRGLNTDTQYF. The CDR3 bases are TGTGCCAGCTCACACAACAGGGGGCTAAATACAGATACGCAGTATTTT.

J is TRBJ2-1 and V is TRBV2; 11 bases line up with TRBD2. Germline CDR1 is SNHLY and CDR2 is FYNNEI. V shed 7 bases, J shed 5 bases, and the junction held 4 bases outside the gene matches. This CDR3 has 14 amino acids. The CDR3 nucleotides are TGTGCCAGCAAGGGGACTAGCGGAGACAATGAGCAGTTCTTC. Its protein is CASKGTSGDNEQFF.

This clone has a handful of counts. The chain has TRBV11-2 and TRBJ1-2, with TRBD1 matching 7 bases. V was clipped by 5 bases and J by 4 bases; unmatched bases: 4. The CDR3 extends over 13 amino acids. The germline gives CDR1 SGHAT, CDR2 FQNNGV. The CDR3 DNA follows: TGTGCCAGCAGCCCGACAGGGACCTATGGCTACACCTTC. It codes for CASSPTGTYGYTF.

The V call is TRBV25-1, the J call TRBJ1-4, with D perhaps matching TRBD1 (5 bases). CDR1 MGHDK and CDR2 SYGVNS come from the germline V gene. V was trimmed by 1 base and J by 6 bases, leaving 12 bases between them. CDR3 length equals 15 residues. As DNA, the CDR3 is TGTGCCAGCAGTGAATTTCAGGGAGGAGATGAAAAACTGTTTTTT. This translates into CASSEFQGGDEKLFF.

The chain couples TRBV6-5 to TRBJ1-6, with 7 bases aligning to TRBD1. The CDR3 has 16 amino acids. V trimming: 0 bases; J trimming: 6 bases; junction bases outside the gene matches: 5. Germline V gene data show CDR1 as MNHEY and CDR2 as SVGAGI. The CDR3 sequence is CASSYSRQGRNSPLHF. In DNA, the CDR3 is TGTGCCAGCAGTTACTCCCGACAGGGACGTAATTCACCCCTCCACTTT.

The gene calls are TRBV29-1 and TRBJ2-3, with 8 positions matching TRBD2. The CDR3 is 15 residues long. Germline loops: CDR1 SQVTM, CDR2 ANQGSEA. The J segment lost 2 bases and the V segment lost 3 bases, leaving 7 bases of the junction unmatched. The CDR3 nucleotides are TGCAGCGTTGACAGCGGGGGCCGTAACACAGATACGCAGTATTTT. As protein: CSVDSGGRNTDTQYF.

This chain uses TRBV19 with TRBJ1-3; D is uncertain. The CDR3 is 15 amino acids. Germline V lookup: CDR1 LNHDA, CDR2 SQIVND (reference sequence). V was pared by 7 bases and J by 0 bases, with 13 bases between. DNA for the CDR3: TGTGCCAGTAATTCGCGGAGGGTCTCTGGAAACACCATATATTTT. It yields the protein CASNSRRVSGNTIYF.

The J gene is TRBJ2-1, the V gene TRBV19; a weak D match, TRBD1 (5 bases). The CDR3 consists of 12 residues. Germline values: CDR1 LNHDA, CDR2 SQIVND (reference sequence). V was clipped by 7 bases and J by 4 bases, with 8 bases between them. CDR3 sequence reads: CASTPGYNEQFF. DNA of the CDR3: TGTGCCAGTACCCCAGGGTACAATGAGCAGTTCTTC.

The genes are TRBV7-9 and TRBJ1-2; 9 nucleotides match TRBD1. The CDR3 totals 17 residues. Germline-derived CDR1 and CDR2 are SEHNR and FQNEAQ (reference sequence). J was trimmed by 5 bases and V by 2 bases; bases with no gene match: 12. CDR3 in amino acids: CASSLTSTGGAGYGYTF. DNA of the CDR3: TGTGCCAGCAGCTTAACATCTACAGGGGGCGCAGGGTATGGCTACACCTTC.

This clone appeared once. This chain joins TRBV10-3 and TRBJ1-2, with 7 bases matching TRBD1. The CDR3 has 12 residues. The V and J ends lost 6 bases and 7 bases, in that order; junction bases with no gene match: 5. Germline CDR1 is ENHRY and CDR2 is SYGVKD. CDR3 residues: CAIREGAVGYTF. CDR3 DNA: TGTGCCATCAGGGAGGGGGCGGTTGGCTACACCTTC.

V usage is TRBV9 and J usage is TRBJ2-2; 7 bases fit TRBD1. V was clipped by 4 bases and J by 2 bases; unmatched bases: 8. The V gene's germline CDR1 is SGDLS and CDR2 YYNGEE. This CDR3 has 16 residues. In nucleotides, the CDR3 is TGTGCCAGCAGCTCACCGACAGGGATAAACACCGGGGAGCTGTTTTTT. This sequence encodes CASSSPTGINTGELFF.

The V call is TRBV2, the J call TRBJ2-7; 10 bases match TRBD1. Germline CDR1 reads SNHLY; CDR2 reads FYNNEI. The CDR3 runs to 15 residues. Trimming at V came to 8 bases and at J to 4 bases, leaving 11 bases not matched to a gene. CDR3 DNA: TGTGCCAGCCGACAGGGGACAGGGGTAGTTTACGAGCAGTACTTC. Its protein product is CASRQGTGVVYEQYF.

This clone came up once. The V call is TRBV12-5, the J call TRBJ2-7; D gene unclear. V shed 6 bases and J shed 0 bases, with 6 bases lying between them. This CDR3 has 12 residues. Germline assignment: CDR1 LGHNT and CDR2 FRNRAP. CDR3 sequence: CASGFSSYEQYF. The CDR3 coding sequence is TGTGCTAGTGGGTTTAGCTCCTACGAGCAGTACTTC.